This TCR beta chain was captured in a study of T cell repertoires in cytomegalovirus infection. For the study at large: TCR beta signatures that were public indicated CMV infection and matching HLA type. Study-wide results and caveats: The cumulative frequency of public TCR beta families identified carriers of CMV plus the relevant HLA. The study found HLA-C-restricted CMV-specific TCR beta clonotypes dominating the ex vivo response.

A note on this clonotype: What it binds is unknown.

With V trimmed by 6 bases and J by 4 bases, 12 bases remained unmatched. The CDR3 spans 16 residues. Via MiXCR, TCRdb re-called the reads, giving one row per CDR3 protein. The data hold around 740,000 distinct CDR3 sequences, with roughly 35% observed a single time. This sequence joins TRBV12-3 or TRBV12-4 and TRBJ1-2; 9 bases match TRBD1. Sequencing was done on a sample of PBMCs. The TCR sequence derives from a human donor in good health (CMV status not recorded). Some clones in this sample may be carry-over from other donors' samples. CDR3 sequence: CASSLSQGAGAYGYTF. The CDR3 coding sequence is TGTGCCAGCAGCCTTTCACAGGGGGCGGGGGCCTATGGCTACACCTTC.